This T cell receptor beta chain was identified in a study of blood T cell repertoires in COVID-19. Background on the study: There were acute and convalescent COVID-19 samples, and they came from the United States, Italy and Spain. Nucleic acid was either cDNA or gDNA, and it came from T cells, B-cell-depleted T cells, or PBMCs.

In the source study's methods: Counts of nucleated cells, estimated from reference gene primer amplification, were obtained. Assay used: immunoSEQ multiplex PCR; TCRdb lists only in-frame clones, some missing. V and J calls and clone size are given by that table; D and trimming were obtained from the DNA. The table has about 230,000 clones, around 83% seen once; the top ten hold roughly 7%. CDR3 length: 13 amino acids. The germline CDR1 and CDR2 sequences are SNHLY and FYNNEI. The V gene lost 7 bases and the J gene lost 0 bases, with 10 bases spanning the gap. The gene calls are TRBV2 and TRBJ2-7; D is possibly TRBD1 (6 bases). The sample was peripheral blood. The source is a woman in her fifties or sixties with acute or convalescent COVID-19. Here the CDR3 DNA reads TGTGCCAGCAAACAGGGTATCTCCTACGAGCAGTACTTC. The encoded protein is CASKQGISYEQYF.